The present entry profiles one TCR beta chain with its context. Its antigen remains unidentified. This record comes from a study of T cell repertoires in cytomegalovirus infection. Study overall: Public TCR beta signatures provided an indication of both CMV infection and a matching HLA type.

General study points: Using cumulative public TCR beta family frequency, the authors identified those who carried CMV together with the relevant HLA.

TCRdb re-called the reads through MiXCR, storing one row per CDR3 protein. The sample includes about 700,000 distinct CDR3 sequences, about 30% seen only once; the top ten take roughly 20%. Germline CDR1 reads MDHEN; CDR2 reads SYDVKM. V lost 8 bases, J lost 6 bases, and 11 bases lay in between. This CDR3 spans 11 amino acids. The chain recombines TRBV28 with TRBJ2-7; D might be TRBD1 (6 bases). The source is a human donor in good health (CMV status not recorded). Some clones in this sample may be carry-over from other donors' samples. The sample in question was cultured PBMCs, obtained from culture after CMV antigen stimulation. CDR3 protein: CASSDSGEQYF. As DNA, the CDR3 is TGTGCCAGCTCGGACAGCGGCGAGCAGTACTTC.